A single sample is the source of the 29 T cell receptor beta chains below, sequenced in a study of shared clonotypes between healthy human individuals. CD45RO-negative CD8 cells positively selected for CCR7 made up the naive population, which excluded terminally differentiated effector memory CD45RA+ cells. The data were produced by immunoSEQ multiplex PCR, yet TCRdb's version contains in-frame clones alone and is incomplete. The sample yields approximately 650,000 clones, just under 97% seen once. Material for sequencing was naive CD8+ T cells sorted from blood. These receptor sequences come from a woman aged 25 to 39 in good health.

CDR3 sequence: CASSQGQTQEEDTEAFF. The CDR3 DNA reads TGTGCCAGCAGCCAAGGACAAACACAAGAAGAGGACACTGAAGCTTTCTTT. This chain links TRBV7-9 with TRBJ1-1; TRBD1 might be the D (5 bases). V was trimmed by 5 bases and J by 3 bases, leaving 22 bases between them. CDR1 is SEHNR and CDR2 is FQNEAQ in the germline V gene (reference sequence). The CDR3 has 17 amino acids. The complete variable domain, with remaining parts taken from reference TRBV7-9 and TRBJ1-1, reads DTGVSQNPRHKITKRGQNVTFRCDPISEHNRLYWYRQTLGQGPEFLTYFQNEAQLEKSRLLSDRFSAERPKGSFSTLEIQRTEQGDSAMYLCASSQGQTQEEDTEAFFGQGTRLTVV.

The gene calls are TRBV7-6 and TRBJ2-5; TRBD2 agrees at 13 bases. This CDR3 region has 16 residues. V dropped 4 bases and J dropped 2; count of bases not matched to a gene: 4. Germline assignment: CDR1 SGHVS and CDR2 FNYEAQ. Here the CDR3 DNA reads TGTGCCAGCAGCTCTCGGGGACTAGCGGGACAAGAGACCCAGTACTTC. Encoded protein: CASSSRGLAGQETQYF.

This chain uses TRBV27 with TRBJ2-3; 7 nucleotides line up with TRBD2. The CDR3 sequence is 13 residues long. Germline trimming cut 9 bases from V and 2 bases from J; bases unmatched to any gene: 5. Per germline, CDR1 MNHEY and CDR2 SMNVEV (reference sequence). CDR3 nucleotide sequence: TGTGCCAGTAGCGGGTCTGTCACAGATACGCAGTATTTT. Its translation: CASSGSVTDTQYF.

The V and J genes are TRBV21-1 and TRBJ2-7; no DNA check was done on the table's D call, TRBD2. TRBV21-1 is classified as a pseudogene. The CDR3 contains 17 residues. DNA of the CDR3: TGTGCCAGCAGCAAAGTCGATAGAGCGGGGAAGAGGTACGAGCAGTACTTC. This sequence encodes CASSKVDRAGKRYEQYF.

The rearrangement links TRBV13 to TRBJ2-3, with 8 bases fitting TRBD2. CDR1 and CDR2 (germline): PRHDT, FYEKMQ (reference sequence). Trimming at V came to 3 bases and at J to 8 bases, leaving 7 bases not matched to a gene. This CDR3 comprises 14 residues. CDR3: CASSFGTSSGTQYF. The CDR3 nucleotides are TGTGCCAGCAGCTTCGGGACTAGTTCGGGTACGCAGTATTTT.

The rearrangement uses TRBV6-1 and TRBJ2-7; D gene ambiguous. The CDR3 loop spans 17 amino acids. Germline V gene data show CDR1 as MNHNS and CDR2 as SASEGT. The V and J ends lost 0 bases and 0 bases respectively, with 15 bases between them. The CDR3, as DNA: TGTGCCAGCAGTGAAGCGATTTATCAGACGGACTCCTACGAGCAGTACTTC. It is translated as CASSEAIYQTDSYEQYF.

This clone is a singleton in its sample. V is TRBV27 and J is TRBJ2-3; D not resolved. Germline V gene sequence: CDR1 MNHEY, CDR2 SMNVEV (reference sequence). The CDR3 is 16 amino acids. Trimming stripped 1 base from V and 6 bases from J, with 17 bases between. CDR3 sequence: CASSLLAGGHGDTQYF. As DNA, the CDR3 is TGTGCCAGCAGTTTATTGGCTGGCGGCCACGGGGATACGCAGTATTTT.

This chain joins TRBV18 and TRBJ2-7, with D perhaps matching TRBD1 (6 bases). V was clipped by 0 bases and J by 7 bases, with 10 bases between them. Germline V gene lookup returns CDR1 KGHSH and CDR2 LQKENI. This CDR3 spans 13 amino acids. The CDR3 coding sequence is TGTGCCAGCTCACCACCGACAGGAGGAGAGCAGTACTTC. It codes for CASSPPTGGEQYF.

The chain recombines TRBV4-1 with TRBJ1-2, with 8 positions matching TRBD1. Trimming took 2 bases from V and 0 from J; bases not matched to a gene: 11. The CDR3 is 18 amino acids. Germline CDR1 MGHRA, CDR2 YSYEKL. The CDR3 bases are TGCGCCAGCAGCCAACGTGTCGGCAGGGGGCCCTCTAACTATGGCTACACCTTC. It codes for CASSQRVGRGPSNYGYTF.

The V call is TRBV5-1, the J call TRBJ1-2; no clear D. Germline V gene lookup returns CDR1 SGHRS and CDR2 YFSETQ. V was trimmed by 5 bases and J by 6 bases, leaving 8 bases between them. This CDR3 has 11 amino acids. For the CDR3, the DNA is TGCGCCAGCAGGTATGGAGATGGCTACACCTTC. The encoded protein is CASRYGDGYTF. The variable domain in full, with the rest retrieved from reference TRBV5-1 and TRBJ1-2, is KAGVTQTPRYLIKTRGQQVTLSCSPISGHRSVSWYQQTPGQGLQFLFEYFSETQRNKGNFPGRFSGRQFSNSRSEMNVSTLELGDSALYLCASRYGDGYTFGSGTRLTVV.

The gene calls are TRBV19 and TRBJ2-7, with D possibly TRBD1 on 5 matching bases. Trimming shortened V by 5 bases and J by 3 bases, and 8 bases separated the two germline ends. This CDR3 comprises 12 residues. Germline V gives CDR1 LNHDA, CDR2 SQIVND (reference sequence). In nucleotides, the CDR3 is TGTGCCAGTAGTCCCCAGGGCTACGAGCAGTACTTC. Its translation is CASSPQGYEQYF.

This clone came up a few times. This sequence joins TRBV6-1 and TRBJ2-1; the match to TRBD2 covers 11 bases. After removal of 3 bases from V and 10 bases from J, the junction contained 8 bases not matched to a gene. The CDR3 contains 15 residues. The V gene's germline CDR1 is MNHNS and CDR2 SASEGT. This CDR3 is CASSDIGIAGGEQFF. The DNA for the CDR3 is TGTGCCAGCAGTGATATCGGGATAGCGGGAGGGGAGCAGTTCTTC.

The chain uses TRBV11-2 and TRBJ2-1, with 12 bases fitting TRBD2. Losses at the gene ends were 5 bases for V and 8 bases for J; bases not matched to a gene: 1. The V gene's germline CDR1 is SGHAT and CDR2 FQNNGV. There are 13 residues in the CDR3. The CDR3 DNA is TGTGCCAGCAGCCGACTAGCGGGAGATGAGCAGTTCTTC. It yields the protein CASSRLAGDEQFF.

In regard to this clone: Other DNA sequences of this sample code for an identical CDR3. The genes are TRBV27 and TRBJ2-1; TRBD2 matches at 11 bases. V lost 2 bases to trimming and J lost 6 bases; unmatched junction nucleotides: 0. CDR3 length equals 14 residues. The germline V gene has CDR1 MNHEY and CDR2 SMNVEV (reference sequence). The CDR3, as DNA: TGTGCCAGCAGTTTAGGGACTAGCGGCAATGAGCAGTTCTTC. This translates into CASSLGTSGNEQFF.

The chain combines TRBV4-1 with TRBJ2-6; no reliable D call. V lost 0 bases, J lost 0 bases, and 15 bases lay in between. In germline, CDR1 is MGHRA, CDR2 YSYEKL. This CDR3 spans 19 amino acids. CDR3 loop: CASSQESVYQVSGANVLTF. In DNA, the CDR3 is TGCGCCAGCAGCCAAGAAAGCGTTTATCAGGTCTCTGGGGCCAACGTCCTGACTTTC.

The chain uses TRBV4-2 and TRBJ1-1; D call uncertain. The CDR3 extends over 13 amino acids. The V end lost 2 bases, the J end lost 4 bases, and 8 bases lay between the germline ends. Looked up from germline, CDR1 is LGHNA and CDR2 is YNFKEQ. Here the CDR3 reads CASSQWGSTEAFF. DNA for the CDR3: TGTGCCAGCAGCCAATGGGGTAGCACTGAAGCTTTCTTT.

The genes are TRBV19 and TRBJ2-5; D gene uncertain. This CDR3 is 13 amino acids long. Germline lookup yields CDR1 LNHDA and CDR2 SQIVND (reference sequence). Deletions cut 4 bases from V and 2 bases from J, with 8 bases between. CDR3 sequence reads: CASSSYSQETQYF. The CDR3 DNA follows: TGTGCCAGTAGTAGTTACAGTCAAGAGACCCAGTACTTC.

The chain has TRBV13 and TRBJ1-2; D not resolved. Trimming took 4 bases from V and 8 from J, leaving 8 bases between them. The CDR3 length is 11 residues. CDR1 PRHDT and CDR2 FYEKMQ come from the germline V gene (reference sequence). The CDR3 protein is CASSYQRGYTF. DNA of the CDR3: TGTGCCAGCAGCTATCAGCGGGGCTACACCTTC.

The V gene is TRBV30, the J gene TRBJ1-1, with D possibly being TRBD1 (6 bases). V lost 2 bases, J lost 0 bases, and 16 bases lay in between. The germline CDR1 and CDR2 sequences are GTSNPN and SVGIG (reference sequence). This CDR3 comprises 16 residues. The CDR3 protein is CAWSPPPQGMNTEAFF. Here the CDR3 DNA reads TGTGCCTGGAGTCCCCCCCCTCAGGGGATGAACACTGAAGCTTTCTTT.

This rearrangement joins TRBV28 to TRBJ2-5, with 8 positions matching TRBD2. After removal of 7 bases from V and 3 bases from J, the junction contained 13 bases not matched to a gene. This CDR3 is built from 16 residues. Germline loops: CDR1 MDHEN, CDR2 SYDVKM. CDR3 nucleotides: TGTGCCAGCACAACGCCCCTACTAGCGGAGGAAGAGACCCAGTACTTC. Encoded protein: CASTTPLLAEEETQYF.

This chain's CDR3 is CASSLGPSGRRSDEQFF. The CDR3 nucleotides are TGTGCCAGCAGCTTAGGGCCTAGCGGGAGAAGAAGCGATGAGCAGTTCTTC. The gene calls are TRBV11-2 and TRBJ2-1; 10 positions match TRBD2. The CDR3 sequence is 17 residues long. The V and J ends lost 1 base and 8 bases, in that order; junction bases with no gene match: 11. Per the germline V gene, CDR1 is SGHAT and CDR2 is FQNNGV.

The CDR3 region is CASSIPASFYGYTF. The CDR3 bases are TGTGCCAGTAGTATCCCGGCCAGCTTCTATGGCTACACCTTC. This chain links TRBV19 with TRBJ1-2; D uncertain. The CDR3 length is 14 residues. From germline, CDR1 is LNHDA and CDR2 SQIVND (reference sequence). The ends were cut back, 3 bases at V and 4 bases at J, with 12 bases in the middle.

The chain recombines TRBV5-1 with TRBJ1-4; D is perhaps TRBD1 (6 bases). The length of the CDR3 is 16 residues. V lost 4 bases to trimming and J lost 8 bases, with 21 bases between them. Germline assignment: CDR1 SGHRS and CDR2 YFSETQ. CDR3 DNA sequence: TGCGCCAGCAGCACGGGACACCTCGCCGGAGGAGAAAAACTGTTTTTT. Protein sequence: CASSTGHLAGGEKLFF.

The chain carries TRBV7-3 and TRBJ2-1, with 12 bases that match TRBD2. The CDR3 loop spans 16 amino acids. Germline values: CDR1 SGHTA, CDR2 FQGTGA. V lost 3 bases and J lost 6; bases outside the gene matches: 6. The CDR3 loop reads CASSLWTSGIGNEQFF. CDR3 DNA: TGTGCCAGCAGCTTGTGGACTAGCGGGATTGGCAATGAGCAGTTCTTC.

The chain has TRBV29-1 and TRBJ2-7; 8 bases agree with TRBD2. Germline-derived CDR1 and CDR2 are SQVTM and ANQGSEA. Trimming at V came to 5 bases and at J to 3 bases, leaving 6 bases not matched to a gene. The CDR3 totals 13 residues. The CDR3 spells CSVFRTSSYEQYF. The CDR3 nucleotides are TGCAGCGTTTTCCGGACTAGCAGCTACGAGCAGTACTTC.

V gene TRBV4-2 combines with J gene TRBJ2-1, with D tentatively TRBD1 (6 bases). This CDR3 has 17 residues. The V end was cut by 4 bases, the J end by 9 bases, with 25 bases between. The germline gives CDR1 LGHNA, CDR2 YNFKEQ. CDR3 nucleotide sequence: TGTGCCAGCAGCCCCCAGACCCTCACACAGGGATCGGGTGAGCAGTTCTTC. Amino acid sequence: CASSPQTLTQGSGEQFF.

The chain joins TRBV28 to TRBJ2-7; D not certain. The CDR3 has 11 residues. Germline V gives CDR1 MDHEN, CDR2 SYDVKM. V was clipped by 3 bases and J by 7 bases, with 7 bases between them. CDR3 region: CASSFWLEQYF. In DNA form, the CDR3 reads TGTGCCAGCAGTTTTTGGCTGGAGCAGTACTTC.

Notes on this clone: The same CDR3 can be traced to other DNA sequences in this sample. The chain recombines TRBV7-9 with TRBJ2-1, with TRBD2 matching over 8 bases. Germline CDR1 is SEHNR and CDR2 is FQNEAQ (reference sequence). Trimming at V came to 5 bases and at J to 0 bases, leaving 6 bases not matched to a gene. The CDR3 contains 16 residues. CDR3: CASSPRGGSSYNEQFF. CDR3 nucleotides: TGTGCCAGCAGCCCACGCGGGGGGAGCTCCTACAATGAGCAGTTCTTC. The full variable domain, rest sourced from reference TRBV7-9 and TRBJ2-1, is DTGVSQNPRHKITKRGQNVTFRCDPISEHNRLYWYRQTLGQGPEFLTYFQNEAQLEKSRLLSDRFSAERPKGSFSTLEIQRTEQGDSAMYLCASSPRGGSSYNEQFFGPGTRLTVL.

V usage is TRBV7-8 and J usage is TRBJ2-7; TRBD2 matches at 13 bases. The CDR3 is 15 amino acids. The V gene's germline CDR1 is SGHVS and CDR2 FQNEAQ. With 6 bases clipped from V and 3 bases from J, the junction kept 5 bases outside the gene matches. In DNA, the CDR3 is TGTGCCAGCAGTCCGGGACTAGCGGGATACTACGAGCAGTACTTC. It yields the protein CASSPGLAGYYEQYF.